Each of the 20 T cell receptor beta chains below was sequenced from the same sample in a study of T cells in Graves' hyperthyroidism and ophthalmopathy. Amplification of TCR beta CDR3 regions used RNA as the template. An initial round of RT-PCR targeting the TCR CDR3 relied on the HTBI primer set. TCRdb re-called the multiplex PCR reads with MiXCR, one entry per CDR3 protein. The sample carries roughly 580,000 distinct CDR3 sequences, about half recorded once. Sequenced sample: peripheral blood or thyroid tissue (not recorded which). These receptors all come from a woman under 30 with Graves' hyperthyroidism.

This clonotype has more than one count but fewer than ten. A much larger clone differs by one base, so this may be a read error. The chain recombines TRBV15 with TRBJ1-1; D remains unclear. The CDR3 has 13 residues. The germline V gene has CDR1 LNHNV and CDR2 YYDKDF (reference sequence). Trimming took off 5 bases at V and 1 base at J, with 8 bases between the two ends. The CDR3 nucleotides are TGTGCCACCAGCCGAACAGAGAACACTGAAGCTTTCTTT. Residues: CATSRTENTEAFF. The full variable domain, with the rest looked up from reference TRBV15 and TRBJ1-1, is DAMVIQNPRYQVTQFGKPVTLSCSQTLNHNVMYWYQQKSSQAPKLLFHYYDKDFNNEADTPDNFQSRRPNTSFCFLDIRSPGLGDTAMYLCATSRTENTEAFFGQGTRLTVV.

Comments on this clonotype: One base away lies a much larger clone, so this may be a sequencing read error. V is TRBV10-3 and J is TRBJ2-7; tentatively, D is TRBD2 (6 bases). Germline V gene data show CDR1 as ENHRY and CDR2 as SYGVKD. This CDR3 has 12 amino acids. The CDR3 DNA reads TGTGCCATCGGCTCTAGCGCCCACGAGCACTACTTC. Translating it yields CAIGSSAHEHYF.

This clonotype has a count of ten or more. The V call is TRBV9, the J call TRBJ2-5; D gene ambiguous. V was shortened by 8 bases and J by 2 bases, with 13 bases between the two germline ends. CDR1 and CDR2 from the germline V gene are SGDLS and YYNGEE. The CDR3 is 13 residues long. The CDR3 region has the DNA TGTGCCAGTGCACCCGGACCACAAGAGACCCAGTACTTC. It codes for CASAPGPQETQYF.

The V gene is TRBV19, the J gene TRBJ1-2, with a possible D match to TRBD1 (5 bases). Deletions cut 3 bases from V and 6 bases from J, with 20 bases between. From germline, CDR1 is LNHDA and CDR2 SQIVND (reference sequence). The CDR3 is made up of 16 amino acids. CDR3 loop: CASSIFRGDGTNGYTF. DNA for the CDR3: TGTGCCAGTAGTATTTTTAGAGGGGACGGCACTAATGGCTACACCTTC.

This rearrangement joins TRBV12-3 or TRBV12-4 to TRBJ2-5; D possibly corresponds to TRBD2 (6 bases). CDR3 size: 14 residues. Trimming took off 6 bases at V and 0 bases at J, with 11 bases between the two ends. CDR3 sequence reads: CASRMSGHQETQYF. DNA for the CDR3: TGTGCCAGCAGGATGAGCGGGCACCAAGAGACCCAGTACTTC.

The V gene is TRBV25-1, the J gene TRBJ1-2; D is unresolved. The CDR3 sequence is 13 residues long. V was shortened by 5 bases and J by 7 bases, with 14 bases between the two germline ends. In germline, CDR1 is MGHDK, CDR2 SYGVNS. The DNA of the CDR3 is TGTGCCAGCAGTCGCCACCGGGAAGGTGGCTACACCTTC. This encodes CASSRHREGGYTF.

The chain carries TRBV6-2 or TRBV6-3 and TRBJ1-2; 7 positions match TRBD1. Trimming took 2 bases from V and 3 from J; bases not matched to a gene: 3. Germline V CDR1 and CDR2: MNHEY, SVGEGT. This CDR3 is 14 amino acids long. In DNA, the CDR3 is TGTGCCAGCAGTTACAGGGGGCAGGACTATGGCTACACCTTC. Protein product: CASSYRGQDYGYTF.

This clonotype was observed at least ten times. Here the CDR3 reads CASSLDSDGANVLTF. CDR3 coding DNA: TGTGCCAGCAGCTTAGACAGTGACGGGGCCAACGTCCTGACTTTC. J is TRBJ2-6 and V is TRBV7-9; no definite D call. The V end lost 1 base, the J end lost 4 bases, and 8 bases lay between the germline ends. This CDR3 has 15 amino acids. CDR1 is SEHNR and CDR2 is FQNEAQ in the germline V gene (reference sequence).

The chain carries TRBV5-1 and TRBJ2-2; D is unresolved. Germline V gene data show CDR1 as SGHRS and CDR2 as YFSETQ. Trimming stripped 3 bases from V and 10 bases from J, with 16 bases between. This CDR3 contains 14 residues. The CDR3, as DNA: TGCGCCAGCAGCTCGGAACCGAATTTACCGGAGCTGTTTTTT. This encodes CASSSEPNLPELFF.

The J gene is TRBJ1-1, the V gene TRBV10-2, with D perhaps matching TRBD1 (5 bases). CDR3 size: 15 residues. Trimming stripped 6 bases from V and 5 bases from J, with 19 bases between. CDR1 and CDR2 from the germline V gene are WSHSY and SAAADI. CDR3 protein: CASRGATNGRTEAFF. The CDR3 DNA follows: TGCGCCAGCAGAGGGGCGACCAATGGACGGACTGAAGCTTTCTTT.

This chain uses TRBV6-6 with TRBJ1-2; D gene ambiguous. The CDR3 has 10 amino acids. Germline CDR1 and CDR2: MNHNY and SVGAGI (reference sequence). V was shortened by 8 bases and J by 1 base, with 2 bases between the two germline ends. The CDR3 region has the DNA TGTGCCAGCGATAACTATGGCTACACCTTC. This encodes CASDNYGYTF.

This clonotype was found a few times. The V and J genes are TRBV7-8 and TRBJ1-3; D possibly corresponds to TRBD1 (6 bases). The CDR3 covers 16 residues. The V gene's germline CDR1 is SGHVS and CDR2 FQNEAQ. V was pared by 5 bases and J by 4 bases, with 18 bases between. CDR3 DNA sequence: TGTGCCAGCAGCCCCTACCCCGACAGGCGGGGAAACACCATATATTTT. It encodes CASSPYPDRRGNTIYF.

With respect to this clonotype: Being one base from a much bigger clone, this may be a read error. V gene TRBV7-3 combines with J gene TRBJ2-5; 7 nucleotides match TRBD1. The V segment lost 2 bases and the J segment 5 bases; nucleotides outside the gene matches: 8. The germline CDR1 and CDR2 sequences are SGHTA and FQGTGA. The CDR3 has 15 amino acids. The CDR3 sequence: CASSLQGQERETQYF. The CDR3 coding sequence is TGTGCCAGCAGCTTACAAGGACAGGAGCGGGAGACCCAGTACTTC.

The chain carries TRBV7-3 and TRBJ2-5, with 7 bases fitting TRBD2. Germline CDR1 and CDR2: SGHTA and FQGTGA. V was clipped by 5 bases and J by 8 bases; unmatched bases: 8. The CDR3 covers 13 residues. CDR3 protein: CASSQEGGRTQYF. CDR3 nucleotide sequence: TGTGCCAGCAGCCAAGAGGGCGGGAGAACCCAGTACTTC.

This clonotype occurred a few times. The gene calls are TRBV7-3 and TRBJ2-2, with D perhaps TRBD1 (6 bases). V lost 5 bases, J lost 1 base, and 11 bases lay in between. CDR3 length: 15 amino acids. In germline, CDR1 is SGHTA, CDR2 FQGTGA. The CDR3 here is CASSLSRGNTGELFF. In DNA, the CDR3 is TGTGCCAGCAGCCTATCCAGGGGGAACACCGGGGAGCTGTTTTTT.

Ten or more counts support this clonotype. The CDR3 loop reads CSVEDAGGYTF. DNA for the CDR3: TGCAGCGTTGAAGATGCAGGGGGCTACACCTTC. This chain uses TRBV29-1 with TRBJ1-2, with D tentatively TRBD1 (5 bases). CDR1 is SQVTM and CDR2 is ANQGSEA in the germline V gene. Trimming cost V 0 bases and J 8 bases, with 7 bases left between them. CDR3 size: 11 residues.

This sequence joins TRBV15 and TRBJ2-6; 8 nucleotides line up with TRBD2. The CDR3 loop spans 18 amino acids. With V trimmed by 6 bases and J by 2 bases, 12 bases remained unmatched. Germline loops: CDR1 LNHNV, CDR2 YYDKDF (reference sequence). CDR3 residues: CATSPVPGLGPGANVLTF. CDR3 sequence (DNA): TGTGCCACCAGTCCCGTTCCGGGACTAGGACCTGGGGCCAACGTCCTGACTTTC.

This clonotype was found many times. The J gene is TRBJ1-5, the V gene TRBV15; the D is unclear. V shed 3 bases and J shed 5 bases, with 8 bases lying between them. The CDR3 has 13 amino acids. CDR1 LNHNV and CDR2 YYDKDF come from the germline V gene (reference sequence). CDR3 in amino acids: CATSRALHQPQHF. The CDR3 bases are TGTGCCACCAGCAGGGCTTTACATCAGCCCCAGCATTTT.

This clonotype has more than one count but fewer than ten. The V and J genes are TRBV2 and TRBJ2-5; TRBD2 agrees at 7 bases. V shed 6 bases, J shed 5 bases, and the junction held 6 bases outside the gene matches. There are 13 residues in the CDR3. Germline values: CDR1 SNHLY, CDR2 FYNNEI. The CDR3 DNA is TGTGCCAGCAGGGGGGGGGGATCGGAGACCCAGTACTTC. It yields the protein CASRGGGSETQYF.

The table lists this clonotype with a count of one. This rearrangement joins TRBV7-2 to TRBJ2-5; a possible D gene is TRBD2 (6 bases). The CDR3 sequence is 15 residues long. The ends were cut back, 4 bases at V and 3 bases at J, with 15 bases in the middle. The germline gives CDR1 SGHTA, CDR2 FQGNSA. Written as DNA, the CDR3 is TGTGCCAGCAGCTCGGGACTCGCCTCGGAAGAGACCCAGTACTTC. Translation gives CASSSGLASEETQYF.